This T cell receptor beta chain was recovered during a study of regulatory T cells in long-lasting Graves disease. Regarding time point: persistent/refractory GD, antithyroid drugs over 5 years with positive TRAb. The TCR library was prepared using RNA isolated from PBMCs. To make TCR beta libraries, researchers used iRepertoire HTBI primers and Arm-PCR of CDR3 regions. TCRdb passed the multiplex PCR reads through MiXCR, listing each CDR3 protein once. The table lists approximately 470,000 distinct CDR3 sequences, around 21% of them singletons. Trimming shortened V by 5 bases and J by 0 bases, and 12 bases separated the two germline ends. CDR1 is SGHKS and CDR2 is YYEKEE in the germline V gene (reference sequence). This CDR3 spans 15 amino acids.

The rearrangement joins TRBV5-5 to TRBJ1-3, with D hard to call. This clonotype was obtained from a female donor with Graves disease. The material was peripheral blood mononuclear cells (PBMCs), obtained when the disease was refractory, from a patient treated with antithyroid drugs. Written as DNA, the CDR3 is TGTGCCAGCAGTGCGACTGTAGGCTCTGGAAACACCATATATTTT. Its translation: CASSATVGSGNTIYF. Complete variable domain (other parts from reference TRBV5-5 and TRBJ1-3): DAGVTQSPTHLIKTRGQQVTLRCSPISGHKSVSWYQQVLGQGPQFIFQYYEKEERGRGNFPDRFSARQFPNYSSELNVNALLLGDSALYLCASSATVGSGNTIYFGEGSWLTVV.